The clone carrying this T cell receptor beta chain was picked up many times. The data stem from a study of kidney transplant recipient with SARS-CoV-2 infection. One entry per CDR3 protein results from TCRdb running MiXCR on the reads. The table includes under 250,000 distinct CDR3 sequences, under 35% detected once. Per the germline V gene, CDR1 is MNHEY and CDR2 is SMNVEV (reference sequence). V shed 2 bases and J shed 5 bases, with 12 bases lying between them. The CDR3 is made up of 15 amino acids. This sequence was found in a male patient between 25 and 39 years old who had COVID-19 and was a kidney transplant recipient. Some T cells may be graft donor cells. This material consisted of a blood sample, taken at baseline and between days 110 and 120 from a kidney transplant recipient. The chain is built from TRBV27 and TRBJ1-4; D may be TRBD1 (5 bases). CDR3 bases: TGTGCCAGCAGTTTACAAGGGGTAGGAAATGAAAAACTGTTTTTT. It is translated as CASSLQGVGNEKLFF.